The 9 T cell receptor beta chains below all came from one sample that was sequenced in a study of blood T cell repertoires in COVID-19. The table came from immunoSEQ multiplex PCR; TCRdb's copy has only in-frame clones and leaves some out. The sample lists roughly 140,000 clones, 65% to 90% occurring once. Sequenced input: peripheral blood. The source of these receptors is a man aged 50-59 years with acute or convalescent COVID-19.

The chain joins TRBV3-1 (or the pseudogene TRBV3-2) to TRBJ2-7; possibly TRBD2 for D (6 bases). The CDR3 runs to 11 residues. Germline V gene lookup returns CDR1 LGHDT and CDR2 YNNKEL (reference sequence). Trimming cost V 8 bases and J 5 bases, with 10 bases left between them. The CDR3 reads CASGRTNEQYF. The CDR3 region has the DNA TGTGCCAGCGGGAGGACGAACGAGCAGTACTTC.

This clone has a single count. V and J are TRBV11-2 and TRBJ2-3; D may be TRBD1 (6 bases). Trimming removed 5 bases at V and 0 bases at J, with 18 bases between. The CDR3 has 17 residues. Per the germline V gene, CDR1 is SGHAT and CDR2 is FQNNGV. The CDR3 nucleotides are TGTGCCAGCAGCATACCGTCCTGGGACACAAGCACAGATACGCAGTATTTT. It encodes CASSIPSWDTSTDTQYF.

This chain uses TRBV6-5 with TRBJ1-3; 7 nucleotides align to TRBD1. The CDR3 spans 15 residues. V lost 6 bases and J lost 0; bases outside the gene matches: 5. Germline V gene lookup returns CDR1 MNHEY and CDR2 SVGAGI. CDR3 bases: TGTGCCAGCAGCCCCCGGGACAGCTCTGGAAACACCATATATTTT. The encoded protein is CASSPRDSSGNTIYF.

The rearrangement uses TRBV7-8 and TRBJ2-7; 10 nucleotides align to TRBD1. CDR3 size: 18 residues. With 1 base clipped from V and 2 bases from J, the junction kept 11 bases outside the gene matches. CDR1 is SGHVS, CDR2 FQNEAQ, per germline. The CDR3 protein is CASSLGLPGQGLPYEQYF. CDR3 DNA: TGTGCCAGCAGCTTAGGTTTGCCGGGACAGGGGTTGCCCTACGAGCAGTACTTC.

The rearrangement uses TRBV18 and TRBJ1-2, with D hard to call. Germline V CDR1 and CDR2: KGHSH, LQKENI. Trimming cost V 0 bases and J 4 bases, with 9 bases left between them. This CDR3 spans 14 amino acids. The CDR3 DNA follows: TGTGCCAGCTCACCACCTAACCCAGTCTATGGCTACACCTTC. The encoded protein is CASSPPNPVYGYTF.

The genes are TRBV3-1 (or the pseudogene TRBV3-2) and TRBJ2-3; 12 nucleotides align to TRBD2. The CDR3 loop spans 16 amino acids. J lost 4 bases, V lost 2 bases, and 4 bases had no gene match. The germline CDR1 and CDR2 sequences are LGHDT and YNNKEL (reference sequence). The CDR3 DNA follows: TGTGCCAGCAGCCAATTCCCTAGCGGGGGGGCAGATACGCAGTATTTT. Translation: CASSQFPSGGADTQYF.

The rearrangement uses TRBV29-1 and TRBJ1-2; 10 bases line up with TRBD1. The CDR3 length is 13 residues. V trimming: 6 bases; J trimming: 4 bases; junction bases outside the gene matches: 5. Germline CDR1 and CDR2: SQVTM and ANQGSEA. This CDR3 reads CSVPTGGPYGYTF. CDR3 nucleotide sequence: TGCAGCGTCCCGACAGGGGGCCCCTATGGCTACACCTTC. The entire variable domain, with the rest obtained from reference TRBV29-1 and TRBJ1-2, is as follows: SAVISQKPSRDICQRGTSLTIQCQVDSQVTMMFWYRQQPGQSLTLIATANQGSEATYESGFVIDKFPISRPNLTFSTLTVSNMSPEDSSIYLCSVPTGGPYGYTFGSGTRLTVV.

The chain combines TRBV27 with TRBJ2-7; maybe TRBD1 (8 bases). V gave up 6 bases and J gave up 6 bases, with 21 bases separating them. The CDR3 runs to 15 residues. CDR1 is MNHEY, CDR2 SMNVEV, per germline (reference sequence). The CDR3 sequence: CASRGGTGTFREQYF. The CDR3 region has the DNA TGTGCCAGCAGGGGGGGGACAGGAACCTTCCGCGAGCAGTACTTC.

V is TRBV6-6 and J is TRBJ2-3; D gene uncertain. Germline V gene data show CDR1 as MNHNY and CDR2 as SVGAGI (reference sequence). The CDR3 has 11 amino acids. Trimming pared 0 bases from V and 7 bases from J, leaving 2 bases between. The CDR3 loop is CASSYSYTQYF. DNA for the CDR3: TGTGCCAGCAGTTACTCCTATACGCAGTATTTT.